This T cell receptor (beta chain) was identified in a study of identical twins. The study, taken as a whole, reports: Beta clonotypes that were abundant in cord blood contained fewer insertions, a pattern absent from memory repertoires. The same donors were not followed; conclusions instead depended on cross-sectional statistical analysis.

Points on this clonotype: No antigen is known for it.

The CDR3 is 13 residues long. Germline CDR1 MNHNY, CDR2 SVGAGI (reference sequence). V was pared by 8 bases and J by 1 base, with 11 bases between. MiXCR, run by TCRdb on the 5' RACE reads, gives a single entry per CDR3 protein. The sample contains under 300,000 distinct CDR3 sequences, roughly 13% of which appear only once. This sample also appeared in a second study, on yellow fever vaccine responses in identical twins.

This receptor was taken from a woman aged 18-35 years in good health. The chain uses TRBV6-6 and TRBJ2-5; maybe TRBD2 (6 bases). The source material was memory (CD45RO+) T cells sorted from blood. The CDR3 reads CASLRGSQETQYF. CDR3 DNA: TGTGCCAGCCTGCGGGGATCCCAAGAGACCCAGTACTTC.